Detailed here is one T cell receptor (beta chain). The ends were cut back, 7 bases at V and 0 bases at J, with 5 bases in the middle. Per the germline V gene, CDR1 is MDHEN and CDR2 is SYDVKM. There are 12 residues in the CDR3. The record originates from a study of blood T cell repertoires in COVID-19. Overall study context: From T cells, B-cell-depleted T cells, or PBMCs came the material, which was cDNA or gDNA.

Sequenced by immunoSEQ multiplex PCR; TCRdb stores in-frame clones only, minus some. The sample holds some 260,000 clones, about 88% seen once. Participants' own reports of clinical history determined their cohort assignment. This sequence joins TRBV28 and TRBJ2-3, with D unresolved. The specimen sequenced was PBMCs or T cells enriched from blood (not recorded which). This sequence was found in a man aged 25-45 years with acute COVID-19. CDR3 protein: CASTGSTDTQYF. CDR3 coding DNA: TGTGCCAGCACTGGCAGCACAGATACGCAGTATTTT.